This T cell receptor beta chain was sequenced for a study of human T cells and chemical hapten exposure. The CDR3 extends over 15 amino acids. Germline assignment: CDR1 MNHNY and CDR2 SVGAGI (reference sequence). The J segment lost 5 bases and the V segment lost 5 bases, leaving 7 bases of the junction unmatched. Study-level points and caveats: No shift was seen in TCRs above 1 in 1000 frequency with DPC sensitization.

The sample holds a few counts of this clonotype. What it binds is unknown. Separate cDNA molecules received unique molecular identifiers, which the library attached to them. Per the original methods: Sampled TCR counts reached a median of about 90,000 per sample, with values ranging from about 23,224 to 700,000. TCRdb called the 5' RACE reads again in MiXCR, with one record for every CDR3 protein. The V and J calls come from TCRdb's annotation, not from the publication. The repertoire includes about 110,000 distinct CDR3 sequences, around a fifth of them detected once, and 2.5% to 3.5% sits in the top ten. The authors' total RNA extraction used unfractionated whole blood.

This clonotype was sampled from a human donor in good health. V gene TRBV6-6 combines with J gene TRBJ1-5; 9 bases fit TRBD1. The DNA of the CDR3 is TGTGCCAGCAGTAGTCCGGGACAGGGATATCAGCCCCAGCATTTT. Translating it yields CASSSPGQGYQPQHF.